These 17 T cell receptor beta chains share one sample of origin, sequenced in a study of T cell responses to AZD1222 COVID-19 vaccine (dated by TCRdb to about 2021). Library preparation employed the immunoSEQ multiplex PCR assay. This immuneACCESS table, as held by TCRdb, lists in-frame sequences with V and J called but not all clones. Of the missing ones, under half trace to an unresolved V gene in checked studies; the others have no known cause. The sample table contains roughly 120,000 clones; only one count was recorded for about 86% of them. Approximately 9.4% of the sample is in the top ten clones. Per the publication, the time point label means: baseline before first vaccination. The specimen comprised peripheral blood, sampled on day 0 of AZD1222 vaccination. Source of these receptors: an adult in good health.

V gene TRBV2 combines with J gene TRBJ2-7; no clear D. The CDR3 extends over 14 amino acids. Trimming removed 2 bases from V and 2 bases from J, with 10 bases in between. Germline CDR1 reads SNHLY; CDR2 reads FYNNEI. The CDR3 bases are TGTGCCAGCAGTGAAACCCGACATCCCTACGAGCAGTACTTC. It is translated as CASSETRHPYEQYF.

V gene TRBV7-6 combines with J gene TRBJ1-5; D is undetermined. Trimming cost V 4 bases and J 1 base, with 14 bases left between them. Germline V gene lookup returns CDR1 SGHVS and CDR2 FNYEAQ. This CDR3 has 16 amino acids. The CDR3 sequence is CASSSLGFRSNQPQHF. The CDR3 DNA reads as TGTGCCAGCAGCTCTCTAGGATTTAGAAGCAATCAGCCCCAGCATTTT.

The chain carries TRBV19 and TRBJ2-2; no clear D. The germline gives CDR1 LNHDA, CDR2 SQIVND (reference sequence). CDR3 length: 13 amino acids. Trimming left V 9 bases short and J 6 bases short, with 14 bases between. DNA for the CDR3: TGTGCCAGCAGGTACTATACCTCCGGGGAGCTGTTTTTT. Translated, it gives CASRYYTSGELFF.

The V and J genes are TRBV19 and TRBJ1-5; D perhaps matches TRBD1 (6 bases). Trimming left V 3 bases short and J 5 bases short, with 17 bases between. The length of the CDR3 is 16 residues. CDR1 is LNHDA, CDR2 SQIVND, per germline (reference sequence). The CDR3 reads CASSIQTGGSYQPQHF. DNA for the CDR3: TGTGCCAGTAGTATTCAGACAGGAGGATCGTATCAGCCCCAGCATTTT.

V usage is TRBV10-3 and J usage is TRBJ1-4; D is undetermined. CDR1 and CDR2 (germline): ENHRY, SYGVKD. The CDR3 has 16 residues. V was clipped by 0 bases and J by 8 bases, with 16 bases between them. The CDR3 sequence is CAISESGTDGNEKLFF. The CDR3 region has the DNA TGTGCCATCAGTGAGTCAGGAACAGACGGGAACGAAAAACTGTTTTTT.

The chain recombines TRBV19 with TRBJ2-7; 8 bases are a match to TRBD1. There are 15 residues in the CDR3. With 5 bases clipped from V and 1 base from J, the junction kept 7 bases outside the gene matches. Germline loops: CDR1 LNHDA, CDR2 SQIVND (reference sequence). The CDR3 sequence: CASSPGTGSSYEQYF. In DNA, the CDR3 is TGTGCCAGTAGTCCCGGGACAGGCTCATCCTACGAGCAGTACTTC.

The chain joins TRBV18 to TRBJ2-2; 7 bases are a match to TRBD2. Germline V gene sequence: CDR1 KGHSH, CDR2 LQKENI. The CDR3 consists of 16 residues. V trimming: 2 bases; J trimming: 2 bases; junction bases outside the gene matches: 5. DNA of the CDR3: TGTGCCAGCTCACCAAGTCTAGCGGTTAACACCGGGGAGCTGTTTTTT. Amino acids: CASSPSLAVNTGELFF.

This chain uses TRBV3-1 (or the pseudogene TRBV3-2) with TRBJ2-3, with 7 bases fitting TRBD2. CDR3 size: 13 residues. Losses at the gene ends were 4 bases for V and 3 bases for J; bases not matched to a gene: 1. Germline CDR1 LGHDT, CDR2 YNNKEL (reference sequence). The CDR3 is CASSPGGTDTQYF. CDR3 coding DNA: TGTGCCAGCAGCCCCGGGGGGACAGATACGCAGTATTTT.

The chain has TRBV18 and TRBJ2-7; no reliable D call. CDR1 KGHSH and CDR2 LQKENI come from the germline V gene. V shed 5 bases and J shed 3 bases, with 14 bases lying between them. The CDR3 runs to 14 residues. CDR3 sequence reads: CASSAYGAYYEQYF. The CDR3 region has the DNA TGTGCCAGCTCAGCCTACGGTGCTTACTACGAGCAGTACTTC.

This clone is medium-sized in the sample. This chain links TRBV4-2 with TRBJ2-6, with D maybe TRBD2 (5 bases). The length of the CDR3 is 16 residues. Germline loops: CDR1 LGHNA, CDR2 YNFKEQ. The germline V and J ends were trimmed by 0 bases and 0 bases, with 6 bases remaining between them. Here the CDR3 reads CASSQEGSSGANVLTF. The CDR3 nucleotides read TGTGCCAGCAGCCAAGAGGGGAGCTCTGGGGCCAACGTCCTGACTTTC.

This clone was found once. The CDR3 sequence: CASSSGPATNEKLFF. DNA of the CDR3: TGTGCCAGCAGCTCTGGACCTGCAACTAATGAAAAACTGTTTTTT. The J gene is TRBJ1-4, the V gene TRBV7-2, with D unclear. Germline loops: CDR1 SGHTA, CDR2 FQGNSA. Trimming shortened V by 4 bases and J by 0 bases, and 9 bases separated the two germline ends. The length of the CDR3 is 15 residues. The whole variable domain, filled in from reference TRBV7-2 and TRBJ1-4, reads GAGVSQSPSNKVTEKGKDVELRCDPISGHTALYWYRQSLGQGLEFLIYFQGNSAPDKSGLPSDRFSAERTGGSVSTLTIQRTQQEDSAVYLCASSSGPATNEKLFFGSGTQLSVL.

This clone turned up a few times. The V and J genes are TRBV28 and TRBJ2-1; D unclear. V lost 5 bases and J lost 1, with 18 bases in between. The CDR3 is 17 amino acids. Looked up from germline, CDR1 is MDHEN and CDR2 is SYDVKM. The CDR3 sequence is CASSPGKTDLSYNEQFF. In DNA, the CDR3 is TGTGCCAGCAGTCCTGGGAAGACGGACCTGTCCTACAATGAGCAGTTCTTC.

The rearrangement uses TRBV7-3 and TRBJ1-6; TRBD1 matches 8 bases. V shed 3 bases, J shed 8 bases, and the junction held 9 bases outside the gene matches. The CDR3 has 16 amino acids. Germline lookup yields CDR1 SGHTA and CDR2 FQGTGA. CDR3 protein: CASSFGAGGLHSPLHF. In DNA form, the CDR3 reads TGTGCCAGCAGCTTTGGTGCAGGGGGCCTTCATTCACCCCTCCACTTT.

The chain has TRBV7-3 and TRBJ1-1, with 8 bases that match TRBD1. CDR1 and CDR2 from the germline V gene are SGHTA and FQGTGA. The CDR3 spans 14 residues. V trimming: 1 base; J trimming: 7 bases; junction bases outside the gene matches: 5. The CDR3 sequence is CASSLNPGQGEAFF. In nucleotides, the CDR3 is TGTGCCAGCAGCTTAAACCCAGGACAGGGTGAAGCTTTCTTT.

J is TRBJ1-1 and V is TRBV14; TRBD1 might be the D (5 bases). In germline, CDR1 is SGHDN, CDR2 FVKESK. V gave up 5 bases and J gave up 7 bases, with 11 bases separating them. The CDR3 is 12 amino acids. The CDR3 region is CASSAQASEAFF. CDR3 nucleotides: TGTGCCAGCAGCGCACAGGCGAGTGAAGCTTTCTTT.

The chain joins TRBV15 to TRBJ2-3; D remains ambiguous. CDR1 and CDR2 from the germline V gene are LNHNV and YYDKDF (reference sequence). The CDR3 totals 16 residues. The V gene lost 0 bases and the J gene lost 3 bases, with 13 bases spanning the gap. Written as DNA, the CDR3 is TGTGCCACCAGCAGAGATCTTGGGGAAGGGACAGATACGCAGTATTTT. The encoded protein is CATSRDLGEGTDTQYF.

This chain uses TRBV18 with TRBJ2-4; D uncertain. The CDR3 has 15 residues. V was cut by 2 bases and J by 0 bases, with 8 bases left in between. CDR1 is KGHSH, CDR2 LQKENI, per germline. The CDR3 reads CASSPSYGAKNIQYF. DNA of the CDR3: TGTGCCAGCTCACCATCTTACGGAGCCAAAAACATTCAGTACTTC.